The 30 T cell receptor beta chains presented below share a single source sample, sequenced in a study of identical twins' blood T cells (dated by TCRdb to about 2013). Library creation used 5' RACE. The sequencing machine was an Illumina Genome Analyzer IIx. Using fastp at Q25 and MiXCR, TCRdb reprocessed the public reads and kept productive beta chains. CDR3 protein duplicates are merged, each entry listing the most common genes and DNA. Within this sample are 300,000 to 400,000 distinct CDR3 sequences, with roughly 30% of them counted one time only. The ten largest clones represent roughly 5.5% of the sample. Sequencing input: PBMCs. The receptor set was obtained from a woman aged 18-49 years in good health.

The chain combines TRBV5-4 with TRBJ1-1; D perhaps matches TRBD1 (6 bases). There are 14 residues in the CDR3. V shed 4 bases and J shed 3 bases, with 13 bases lying between them. Germline lookup yields CDR1 SGHNT and CDR2 YYREEE (reference sequence). The CDR3: CASSPGQKDTEAFF. The DNA of the CDR3 is TGTGCCAGCAGCCCCGGACAGAAGGACACTGAAGCTTTCTTT.

This clonotype was counted a few times. V usage is TRBV21-1 and J usage is TRBJ2-7; the table calls TRBD1, which could not be checked here. TRBV21-1 is recorded as a pseudogene. This CDR3 comprises 14 residues. The CDR3 reads CASSKRDRPYEQYF. CDR3 coding DNA: TGTGCCAGCAGCAAGCGTGACAGACCCTACGAGCAGTACTTC.

This clonotype showed up many times. The J gene is TRBJ2-2, the V gene TRBV12-3 or TRBV12-4, with a weak D call TRBD1 (5 bases). The CDR3 spans 15 residues. Trimming stripped 7 bases from V and 4 bases from J, with 16 bases between. CDR3 sequence: CASIQGGGSTGELFF. The CDR3 DNA reads TGTGCCAGCATCCAGGGCGGCGGTAGCACCGGGGAGCTGTTTTTT.

The chain couples TRBV5-1 to TRBJ1-4; no firm D call. The CDR3 length is 15 residues. In germline, CDR1 is SGHRS, CDR2 YFSETQ. The V end lost 0 bases, the J end lost 5 bases, and 11 bases lay between the germline ends. The CDR3 loop reads CASSLGGGENEKLFF. The CDR3 region has the DNA TGCGCCAGCAGCTTGGGTGGCGGCGAGAATGAAAAACTGTTTTTT. Based on the CDR3 plus reference TRBV5-1 and TRBJ1-4, the full variable domain is KAGVTQTPRYLIKTRGQQVTLSCSPISGHRSVSWYQQTPGQGLQFLFEYFSETQRNKGNFPGRFSGRQFSNSRSEMNVSTLELGDSALYLCASSLGGGENEKLFFGSGTQLSVL.

The rearrangement uses TRBV7-2 and TRBJ2-1; D gene ambiguous. The V end lost 3 bases, the J end lost 6 bases, and 9 bases lay between the germline ends. Germline loops: CDR1 SGHTA, CDR2 FQGNSA. CDR3 length: 13 amino acids. The CDR3 protein is CASSFANPNEQFF. CDR3 nucleotide sequence: TGTGCCAGCAGCTTTGCGAACCCCAATGAGCAGTTCTTC.

This clonotype was detected a few times. A single base separates this from a much larger clone, so it may be a read error. This CDR3 is CASSSAGQGNHGYTF. CDR3 bases: TGTGCCAGCTCATCGGCGGGACAGGGCAACCATGGCTACACCTTC. V and J are TRBV18 and TRBJ1-2; 9 nucleotides line up with TRBD1. Trimming at V came to 5 bases and at J to 6 bases, leaving 10 bases not matched to a gene. Germline lookup yields CDR1 KGHSH and CDR2 LQKENI. This CDR3 has 15 amino acids.

The chain links TRBV5-1 to TRBJ1-1, with D tentatively TRBD1 (6 bases). The CDR3 covers 15 residues. Per germline, CDR1 SGHRS and CDR2 YFSETQ. With 2 bases removed from V and 5 bases from J, the gap between germline ends came to 16 bases. CDR3 residues: CASSFPTGIGTEAFF. CDR3 coding DNA: TGCGCCAGCAGCTTCCCCACAGGGATAGGGACTGAAGCTTTCTTT.

This chain links TRBV7-2 with TRBJ1-4; D is ambiguous. Trimming took 4 bases from V and 7 from J, leaving 16 bases between them. The germline V gene has CDR1 SGHTA and CDR2 FQGNSA. This CDR3 region has 15 residues. CDR3 residues: CASSWVGSGTEKLFF. The DNA of the CDR3 is TGTGCCAGCAGCTGGGTGGGGTCCGGTACTGAAAAACTGTTTTTT.

This clonotype has a handful of counts. The rearrangement links TRBV20-1 to TRBJ1-1; D might be TRBD1 (6 bases). The CDR3 has 14 amino acids. Per germline, CDR1 DFQATT and CDR2 SNEGSKA (reference sequence). V was cut by 3 bases and J by 5 bases, with 16 bases left in between. The CDR3 DNA reads as TGCAGTGCTAGCCAACAGGGTTTGAGGACTGAAGCTTTCTTT. It codes for CSASQQGLRTEAFF.

In this sample, this clonotype turned up a few times. The rearrangement uses TRBV7-9 and TRBJ2-2; D gene uncertain. The CDR3 runs 12 residues. Trimming removed 4 bases from V and 6 bases from J, with 6 bases in between. Germline loops: CDR1 SEHNR, CDR2 FQNEAQ (reference sequence). The CDR3 DNA reads TGTGCCAGCAGCTCCTCAGCCGGGGAGCTGTTTTTT. It is translated as CASSSSAGELFF.

The V call is TRBV20-1, the J call TRBJ2-2; 12 nucleotides agree with TRBD2. Germline V gives CDR1 DFQATT, CDR2 SNEGSKA (reference sequence). This CDR3 comprises 14 residues. The DNA for the CDR3 is TGCAGCGCACTAGCGGGAGGGAACACCGGGGAGCTGTTTTTT. It encodes CSALAGGNTGELFF.

The gene calls are TRBV7-9 and TRBJ1-1; possible D gene TRBD1, 5 bases. V lost 1 base to trimming and J lost 1 base, with 16 bases between them. The CDR3 totals 17 residues. In germline, CDR1 is SEHNR, CDR2 FQNEAQ (reference sequence). This CDR3 is CASSLVSTGTGNTEAFF. DNA of the CDR3: TGTGCCAGCAGCTTAGTTAGTACCGGGACGGGGAACACTGAAGCTTTCTTT.

The rearrangement links TRBV29-1 to TRBJ1-1, with TRBD1 identical over 7 bases. CDR3 length: 13 residues. Losses at the gene ends were 1 base for V and 3 bases for J; bases not matched to a gene: 2. Germline-derived CDR1 and CDR2 are SQVTM and ANQGSEA. The CDR3 sequence is CSVEADRDTEAFF. The CDR3 DNA follows: TGCAGCGTTGAAGCAGACAGGGACACTGAAGCTTTCTTT.

Details on this clonotype: The germline gene is not matched at one end of the junction; a read error may be the cause. The chain carries TRBV5-1 and TRBJ1-1, with a weak D call TRBD1 (5 bases). The CDR3 has 13 amino acids. The germline CDR1 and CDR2 sequences are SGHRS and YFSETQ. CDR3 sequence reads: CASSLWGKGEALF. The CDR3 DNA reads TGCGCCAGCAGCTTGTGGGGGAAAGGTGAAGCTCTCTTT.

The chain joins TRBV20-1 to TRBJ1-3; D remains unclear. This CDR3 has 12 amino acids. Germline CDR1 is DFQATT and CDR2 is SNEGSKA (reference sequence). In DNA form, the CDR3 reads TGCAGCCTCTCAGGCCCTGGAAACACCATATATTTT. Amino acid sequence: CSLSGPGNTIYF.

This clonotype was counted many times. The rearrangement joins TRBV6-6 to TRBJ1-1; the D gene is possibly TRBD1 (6 bases). Trimming took off 5 bases at V and 4 bases at J, with 8 bases between the two ends. Germline V CDR1 and CDR2: MNHNY, SVGAGI (reference sequence). The CDR3 contains 12 residues. CDR3 protein: CASSPDSTEAFF. The CDR3 DNA reads as TGTGCCAGCAGTCCGGACAGCACTGAAGCTTTCTTT.

This clonotype was picked up many times. The chain recombines TRBV11-2 with TRBJ2-5; D call uncertain. Germline V gene sequence: CDR1 SGHAT, CDR2 FQNNGV. The germline V and J ends were trimmed by 2 bases and 5 bases, with 15 bases remaining between them. The CDR3 has 15 residues. The CDR3 bases are TGTGCCAGCAGCTTAATTGGCGGATTAATTGAGACCCAGTACTTC. It translates to CASSLIGGLIETQYF.

In its sample, this clonotype was seen a few times. For the CDR3, the DNA is TGCGCCAGCAGCCCGGTGGCACAGAGACATGGCTACACCTTC. Its translation is CASSPVAQRHGYTF. The rearrangement joins TRBV5-1 to TRBJ1-2; D is ambiguous. Per the germline V gene, CDR1 is SGHRS and CDR2 is YFSETQ. V was trimmed by 4 bases and J by 6 bases, leaving 16 bases between them. This CDR3 contains 14 residues.

This clonotype was counted a few times. The chain uses TRBV20-1 and TRBJ1-1; TRBD1 matches 11 bases. The V gene's germline CDR1 is DFQATT and CDR2 SNEGSKA (reference sequence). The CDR3 consists of 16 residues. V lost 5 bases to trimming and J lost 0 bases; unmatched junction nucleotides: 8. DNA for the CDR3: TGCAGTGCTGCCGGGACAGGGGGTTTCTTGAACACTGAAGCTTTCTTT. Translated: CSAAGTGGFLNTEAFF.

This clonotype was counted between two and nine times. V is TRBV11-2 and J is TRBJ1-1; 8 bases match TRBD1. This CDR3 has 16 amino acids. From germline, CDR1 is SGHAT and CDR2 FQNNGV. V was pared by 4 bases and J by 0 bases, with 7 bases of the junction left unmatched. CDR3 nucleotides: TGTGCCAGCAGCTCCCCCCGACAGGGGATGAACACTGAAGCTTTCTTT. Translation gives CASSSPRQGMNTEAFF.

This clonotype was seen more than once but under ten times. The chain couples TRBV7-2 to TRBJ1-2; no definite D call. The CDR3 runs to 13 residues. Trimming pared 0 bases from V and 2 bases from J, leaving 4 bases between. Germline CDR1 is SGHTA and CDR2 is FQGNSA. In nucleotides, the CDR3 is TGTGCCAGCAGCTTAGCAGCAAACTATGGCTACACCTTC. It translates to CASSLAANYGYTF.

This clonotype was detected a few times. The genes are TRBV12-5 and TRBJ1-2; possibly TRBD1 for D (5 bases). V was trimmed by 4 bases and J by 4 bases, leaving 13 bases between them. The CDR3 is 14 amino acids. The germline CDR1 and CDR2 sequences are LGHNT and FRNRAP. The CDR3 is CASGSLWQGYGYTF. For the CDR3, the DNA is TGTGCTAGTGGTTCGCTATGGCAGGGCTATGGCTACACCTTC.

The chain employs TRBV20-1 and TRBJ1-5; possible D gene TRBD1, 5 bases. The V and J ends lost 3 bases and 9 bases respectively, with 24 bases between them. Germline assignment: CDR1 DFQATT and CDR2 SNEGSKA (reference sequence). This CDR3 comprises 16 residues. The CDR3 nucleotides read TGCAGTGCTAGGAGCGTGTCGGAGGGGCGGGTTTCGCCCCAGCATTTT. This sequence encodes CSARSVSEGRVSPQHF.

The rearrangement links TRBV14 to TRBJ1-3; D uncertain. The V and J ends lost 5 bases and 9 bases respectively, with 14 bases between them. The CDR3 is 13 amino acids. Germline lookup yields CDR1 SGHDN and CDR2 FVKESK. CDR3 residues: CASSFNVAGTIYF. The CDR3 coding sequence is TGTGCCAGCAGCTTTAATGTGGCGGGCACCATATATTTT.

The chain links TRBV7-9 to TRBJ2-1; 7 positions agree with TRBD2. Germline lookup yields CDR1 SEHNR and CDR2 FQNEAQ (reference sequence). The CDR3 length is 11 residues. J gave up 14 bases and V 5 bases, and 6 bases lay outside the gene matches. CDR3 DNA: TGTGCCAGCAGCCCCTCAGCGGGGAAGTTCTTC. Encoded protein: CASSPSAGKFF.

The chain uses TRBV18 and TRBJ2-3; either TRBD1 or TRBD2 may supply D (5 bases each). Germline CDR1 KGHSH, CDR2 LQKENI. The length of the CDR3 is 16 residues. Trimming took 3 bases from V and 1 from J, leaving 14 bases between them. The CDR3 sequence is CASSPQRTGRTDTQYF. The CDR3 DNA is TGTGCCAGCTCACCGCAGAGGACGGGACGCACAGATACGCAGTATTTT.

A few counts support this clonotype. J is TRBJ1-3 and V is TRBV29-1; 11 nucleotides line up with TRBD1. The CDR3 runs to 15 residues. Unmatched junction bases numbered 5, after V lost 7 bases and J lost 0 bases. Germline V lookup: CDR1 SQVTM, CDR2 ANQGSEA. As DNA, the CDR3 is TGCAGCGCGTCCGGGACAGGGGGCTCTGGAAACACCATATATTTT. As protein: CSASGTGGSGNTIYF.

This CDR3 is CASSFLRQGYEQYF. The CDR3 DNA follows: TGCGCCAGCAGCTTTTTACGACAGGGGTACGAGCAGTACTTC. This rearrangement joins TRBV5-1 to TRBJ2-7, with 8 bases fitting TRBD1. V trimming: 2 bases; J trimming: 4 bases; junction bases outside the gene matches: 5. This CDR3 contains 14 residues. Germline V gene data show CDR1 as SGHRS and CDR2 as YFSETQ.

This chain joins TRBV2 and TRBJ2-1; 11 nucleotides line up with TRBD2. CDR1 is SNHLY, CDR2 FYNNEI, per germline. The J segment lost 0 bases and the V segment lost 4 bases, leaving 8 bases of the junction unmatched. The CDR3 has 18 amino acids. The CDR3 spells CASSVNPSGGSSYNEQFF. DNA for the CDR3: TGTGCCAGCAGTGTGAATCCTAGCGGGGGGAGCTCCTACAATGAGCAGTTCTTC.

The chain employs TRBV10-2 and TRBJ2-2; D is unclear. Trimming pared 3 bases from V and 9 bases from J, leaving 11 bases between. From germline, CDR1 is WSHSY and CDR2 SAAADI. The CDR3 covers 13 residues. The CDR3 DNA reads as TGCGCCAGCAGTGATTACAGTACCCGGGAGCTGTTTTTT. Protein: CASSDYSTRELFF.